This T cell receptor (beta chain) was sequenced for a study of T cell responses to AZD1222 COVID-19 vaccine. Germline CDR1 is MDHEN and CDR2 is SYDVKM. V shed 4 bases and J shed 0 bases, with 9 bases lying between them. This CDR3 is built from 14 residues. This clone was observed a handful of times. The data were produced by immunoSEQ multiplex PCR, yet TCRdb's version contains in-frame clones alone and is incomplete. Here the sample spans more than 250,000 clones, approximately 95% being singletons. The sequence was obtained from an adult in good health. The chain carries TRBV28 and TRBJ1-2; tentatively, D is TRBD1 (5 bases). The sample in question was peripheral blood, obtained on day 0 of AZD1222 vaccination. The CDR3 here is CASSSRGPNYGYTF. Here the CDR3 DNA reads TGTGCCAGCAGTTCCCGGGGACCTAACTATGGCTACACCTTC.